The next 2 T cell receptor beta chains were all read from a single sample in a study of cytomegalovirus exposure and HLA in healthy donors. PCR used 60 Vbeta primers and 13 Jbeta primers. Using immunoSEQ multiplex PCR, the repertoire was profiled, and TCRdb retains in-frame clones only, with some absent. The table has about 100,000 clones, approximately 85% seen once. Source material: PBMCs. These receptors were collected from a man under 40 in good health and CMV-seronegative.

The chain links TRBV11-2 to TRBJ2-3, with TRBD2 identical over 7 bases. Germline trimming cut 1 base from V and 14 bases from J; bases unmatched to any gene: 12. The germline gives CDR1 SGHAT, CDR2 FQNNGV. The CDR3 loop spans 14 amino acids. CDR3: CASSLVDNAGALYF. In DNA, the CDR3 is TGTGCCAGCAGCTTAGTTGATAATGCGGGAGCTTTGTATTTT.

The chain recombines TRBV29-1 with TRBJ2-1, with 10 bases lining up with TRBD2. Trimming at V came to 7 bases and at J to 7 bases, leaving 7 bases not matched to a gene. The CDR3 has 13 amino acids. The V gene's germline CDR1 is SQVTM and CDR2 ANQGSEA. CDR3 amino acids: CSGDGLAVNEQFF. DNA of the CDR3: TGCAGCGGGGACGGACTAGCGGTTAATGAGCAGTTCTTC.